The rows below give T cell receptor beta chains drawn from one sample of a study of T cell repertoires in cytomegalovirus infection. MiXCR, run by TCRdb on the reads, gives a single entry per CDR3 protein. The sample contains hundreds of thousands of distinct CDR3 sequences, approximately 40% of which appear only once. Specimen: PBMCs. All receptors derive from a human donor in good health (CMV status not recorded). Some clones in this sample may be carry-over from other donors' samples. Each CDR3 is given with its conserved first and last residue. A D gene is named only where the DNA matches it firmly. Only part of the rows carry a size: once, few, many, or a class if the clone is expanded.

>TRBJ2-7|.|TRBV7-2|.
CASSFLGQTYEQYF
>TRBJ1-5|TRBD1|TRBV12-3/TRBV12-4|few
CASRGTGDSNQPQHF
>TRBJ2-3|.|TRBV18|.
CASSGLAVSPHGNADTQYF
>TRBJ1-2|.|TRBV10-3|.
CAIRTQRFGANYGYTF
>TRBJ2-5|.|TRBV29-1|few
CSVEEGALRETQYF
>TRBJ2-5|.|TRBV7-8|many
CASSLDLTEKTQYF
>TRBJ1-4|.|TRBV7-9|few
CASSRLGHPNEKLFF
>TRBJ1-2|.|TRBV4-2|.
CASSQDNSNYGYTF
>TRBJ1-6|.|TRBV28|.
CASSSSTGPHNSPLHF
>TRBJ2-1|TRBD2|TRBV6-1|.
CASSESPGLAGNEQFF
>TRBJ2-5|.|TRBV6-6|few
CASSYISGEGETQYF
>TRBJ2-5|TRBD2|TRBV7-9|few
CASSLDVSGNQETQYF
>TRBJ1-5|TRBD1|TRBV12-3/TRBV12-4|few
CASSLVHNSRDRNQPQHF
>TRBJ1-6|TRBD1|TRBV5-6|.
CASSLEQGGNYNSPLHF
>TRBJ2-1|.|TRBV5-6|.
CASSSSMGSVISNEQFF
>TRBJ1-1|.|TRBV12-3/TRBV12-4|few
CASSFAGPNTEALF
>TRBJ2-2|.|TRBV10-2|.
CASSVGGRTGELFF
>TRBJ2-2|TRBD2|TRBV28|few
CASSRTSATNTGELFF
>TRBJ2-7|.|TRBV10-3|.
CAISPSNQPYEQYF
>TRBJ2-7|TRBD2|TRBV3-1|.
CASSQEALAGVHEQYF
>TRBJ1-6|.|TRBV12-3/TRBV12-4|.
CASSPGYSSPLHF
>TRBJ2-5|.|TRBV6-6|.
CASSRTPSDPKGAQYF
>TRBJ2-5|.|TRBV7-3|.
CASSLFLGETQYF
>TRBJ2-3|.|TRBV7-2|few
CASSLVSGGGDTQYF
>TRBJ1-2|.|TRBV6-6|few
CATYRADYGYTF
>TRBJ1-2|.|TRBV11-1|few
CASSEGLRGYTF
>TRBJ1-1|.|TRBV19|few
CASSKGDTEAFF
>TRBJ2-1|TRBD2|TRBV27|once
CASSPTSGAESANEQFF
>TRBJ1-5|TRBD1|TRBV7-9|few
CASSSKWDDRGNQPQHF
>TRBJ2-1|.|TRBV4-2|.
CASSPLVGRGEQFF
>TRBJ2-7|.|TRBV29-1|.
CSVELLLQGGEQYF
>TRBJ2-2|.|TRBV2|.
CASSEAVSIGVYTGELFF
>TRBJ2-5|.|TRBV4-2|.
CASSQDRGIVETQYF
>TRBJ2-3|TRBD2|TRBV7-2|.
CASSARTSGGTLTQYF
>TRBJ2-1|TRBD2|TRBV10-3|.
CAISVPNSGATRSYNEQFF
>TRBJ2-1|.|TRBV28|few
CASSPEYFTGNEQFF
>TRBJ1-4|.|TRBV7-8|.
CASSFGGEKLFF
>TRBJ2-1|.|TRBV7-2|many
CASSSGLLSYNEQFF
>TRBJ2-3|TRBD2|TRBV6-2/TRBV6-3|.
CAARRESDTQYF
>TRBJ1-1|TRBD1|TRBV20-1|.
CSARDPRQGNLNTEAFF
>TRBJ2-7|.|TRBV28|many
CASSFLSYEQYF
>TRBJ1-1|.|TRBV6-1|.
CASSEGRPPFEAFF
>TRBJ1-4|.|TRBV28|.
CASSFTGKQEKLFF
>TRBJ1-1|TRBD1|TRBV6-5|.
CASTRGQFDTEAFF
>TRBJ2-7|TRBD1|TRBV7-2|.
CASSPRTGVPYEQYF